This T cell receptor beta chain was recorded in a study of cytomegalovirus exposure and HLA in healthy donors. Study-level points and caveats: DRB1 had the most TCR associations and HLA-C the fewest, a later analysis found, with rates varying by HLA locus. TRBV6-2, TRBV6-3 and some other V segments were unresolvable in 87-base-pair reads. A link between a missense DCLRE1C variant and TCR beta V- and J-gene trimming emerged from a later analysis.

V was clipped by 6 bases and J by 5 bases, with 9 bases between them. Germline CDR1 and CDR2: DFQATT and SNEGSKA (reference sequence). CDR3 size: 11 residues. As regards this clone: As yet, its antigen is unknown.

The primer mix had 60 Vbeta and 13 Jbeta primers. Libraries were prepared by immunoSEQ multiplex PCR; TCRdb keeps only in-frame clonotypes and omits some of them. This table holds roughly 140,000 clones, 70% to 85% found once. The rearrangement joins TRBV20-1 to TRBJ2-3, with D uncertain. This clonotype was obtained from an older woman in good health and CMV-seropositive. Material: PBMCs. The CDR3 reads CSAEKRDTQYF. The CDR3 DNA reads TGCAGTGCAGAAAAGAGAGATACGCAGTATTTT.